The T cell receptor beta chain under discussion was sequenced for a study of CD8+CD57+ T cells in acquired aplastic anemia. TCR beta VDJ and CDR3 profiles were obtained from a genomic DNA template. Via MiXCR, TCRdb re-called the reads, giving one row per CDR3 protein. Of roughly 180,000 distinct CDR3 sequences in the sample, 45% to 60% are singletons; the top ten hold 10% to 15%. This CDR3 is built from 16 residues. Germline-derived CDR1 and CDR2 are DFQATT and SNEGSKA (reference sequence). V dropped 5 bases and J dropped 0 bases, with 17 bases sitting between them. Those patients picked for sequencing had displayed CD8+CD57+ cell expansion on flow cytometry. This clonotype was recorded many times.

Sequencing was carried out using sorted CD4+, CD8+, or CD8+CD57+ T cells (not recorded which) from PBMCs. The rearrangement joins TRBV20-1 to TRBJ1-5; D is possibly TRBD1 (5 bases). This TCR derives from a human donor with aplastic anemia. The CDR3 loop reads CSASASRDVSNQPQHF. CDR3 coding DNA: TGCAGTGCTTCGGCGTCCCGGGACGTTAGCAATCAGCCCCAGCATTTT.